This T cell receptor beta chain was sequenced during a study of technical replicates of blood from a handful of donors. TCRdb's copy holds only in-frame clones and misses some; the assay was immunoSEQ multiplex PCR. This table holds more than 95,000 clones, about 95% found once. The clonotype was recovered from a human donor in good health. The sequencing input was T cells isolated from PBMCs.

The CDR3 DNA reads TGTGCCAGCAGCCACGAGCAGGGGGCTAGGACTGAAGCTTTCTTT. Translating it yields CASSHEQGARTEAFF. The chain combines TRBV7-9 with TRBJ1-1, with TRBD1 matching 8 bases. J gave up 5 bases and V 5 bases, and 10 bases lay outside the gene matches. Looked up from germline, CDR1 is SEHNR and CDR2 is FQNEAQ (reference sequence). This CDR3 has 15 residues. The variable domain in full, with the rest retrieved from reference TRBV7-9 and TRBJ1-1, is DTGVSQNPRHKITKRGQNVTFRCDPISEHNRLYWYRQTLGQGPEFLTYFQNEAQLEKSRLLSDRFSAERPKGSFSTLEIQRTEQGDSAMYLCASSHEQGARTEAFFGQGTRLTVV.